This TCR beta chain comes out of a study of blood T cell repertoires in COVID-19. Study-level background: Both acute and convalescent COVID-19 samples were obtained from the United States, Italy and Spain.

V shed 5 bases, J shed 2 bases, and the junction held 17 bases outside the gene matches. Germline V gene data show CDR1 as SNHLY and CDR2 as FYNNEI. The CDR3 contains 20 residues. Authors' data handling: Nucleated cell counts were estimated from reference gene primer amplification. Generated by immunoSEQ multiplex PCR, the TCRdb table keeps only in-frame clones and is missing some. V and J calls and clone size are as listed in that table; D and trimming were resolved from the DNA. The sample records about 280,000 clones, over 75% being singletons. The clonotype was recovered from a man in his late teens or twenties with active or convalescent COVID-19. This chain uses TRBV2 with TRBJ2-4; 11 bases agree with TRBD2. Sequencing used peripheral blood. The CDR3 here is CASSYHTLAGGLSPKNIQYF. CDR3 coding DNA: TGTGCCAGCAGTTACCATACTCTAGCGGGGGGCCTAAGTCCCAAAAACATTCAGTACTTC.